The clone carrying this T cell receptor beta chain has just a few counts. What it binds is not known. The data belong to a study of identical twins. General study results and limits: In zero-insertion analyses, partial confounding could arise from invariant MAIT and iNKT cells. Fewer insertions characterized abundant cord blood beta clonotypes, whereas memory repertoires showed none. It was out-of-frame TCR alpha sharing in monozygotic twins that models underestimated. Beta out-of-frame sequences showed weaker excess sharing between twins.

Germline assignment: CDR1 MNHNS and CDR2 SASEGT. The CDR3 has 14 residues. Unmatched junction bases numbered 6, after V lost 3 bases and J lost 7 bases. TCRdb reprocessed the 5' RACE reads with MiXCR, giving one entry per CDR3 protein. The sample holds roughly 250,000 distinct CDR3 sequences, over 13% seen once. The receptor's source is a woman in her late teens or twenties in good health. The chain joins TRBV6-1 to TRBJ2-1, with 7 bases aligning to TRBD1. Sequencing was performed on memory (CD45RO+) T cells sorted from blood. CDR3: CASSDPGQKNEQFF. The CDR3 bases are TGTGCCAGCAGTGATCCGGGACAGAAAAATGAGCAGTTCTTC.